Listed below are T cell receptor beta chains from one sample, sequenced in a study of T cells in Graves' hyperthyroidism and ophthalmopathy. TCRdb analysed the multiplex PCR reads with MiXCR anew, one entry per CDR3 protein. The table has 250,000 to 350,000 distinct CDR3 sequences, approximately 17% seen once. Sample: blood. The receptors here all came from a woman aged 55-70 years with Graves' ophthalmopathy. Both conserved end residues are part of each CDR3. A D gene is named only where the DNA matches it firmly. Not every row has a clone size; where given, it reads once, few, many or a size class.

j_call,v_call,clone_size,d_call,cdr3_aa,cdr3_nt
TRBJ2-4,TRBV7-2,many,TRBD2,CASSLAGGLLSPQNIQYF,TGTGCCAGCAGCTTAGCGGGAGGGCTTCTGTCCCCCCAAAACATTCAGTACTTC
TRBJ2-5,TRBV18,.,TRBD2,CASSRNSGGETQYF,TGTGCCAGCTCACGAAATAGCGGGGGAGAGACCCAGTACTTC
TRBJ1-4,TRBV6-1,many,.,CASSNTATMKNLFF,TGTGCCAGCAGTAATACAGCTACAATGAAAAACTTGTTTTTT
TRBJ2-7,TRBV20-1,many,.,CSASGDSSYEQYF,TGCAGTGCTAGCGGCGACAGCTCCTACGAGCAGTACTTC
TRBJ2-7,TRBV7-8,many,TRBD2,CASSPTSGRYEQYF,TGTGCCAGCAGCCCGACTAGCGGGAGATACGAGCAGTACTTC
TRBJ1-1,TRBV12-5,few,TRBD1,CASGLLRYRGVSDEAFF,TGTGCTAGTGGTTTGCTAAGATACAGGGGAGTAAGCGATGAAGCTTTCTTT
TRBJ1-5,TRBV7-3,many,.,CASSMQNQPQHF,TGTGCCAGCAGCATGCAGAATCAGCCCCAGCATTTT
TRBJ1-1,TRBV20-1,many,.,CSARGARRNTEAFF,TGCAGTGCTAGAGGGGCCCGCAGAAACACTGAAGCTTTCTTT
TRBJ2-7,TRBV13,.,.,CASSPPGESYEQYF,TGTGCCAGCAGCCCCCCGGGGGAATCCTACGAGCAGTACTTC
TRBJ1-2,TRBV5-1,many,TRBD1,CASSLAGQGQVYGYTF,TGCGCCAGCAGCTTAGCGGGACAGGGTCAGGTCTATGGCTACACCTTC
TRBJ2-1,TRBV18,.,.,CASSPQGRSNEQFF,TGTGCCAGCTCACCACAGGGGAGAAGCAATGAGCAGTTCTTC
TRBJ2-7,TRBV15,.,.,CATSTKQGRDSYEQYF,TGTGCCACCAGCACAAAACAGGGAAGGGACTCCTACGAGCAGTACTTC
TRBJ2-5,TRBV7-8,many,TRBD1,CASSLIVAGGGETQYF,TGTGCCAGCAGCTTAATCGTGGCAGGGGGCGGGGAGACCCAGTACTTC
TRBJ2-7,TRBV12-3/TRBV12-4,many,.,CASSGSVFSYEQYF,TGTGCCAGCAGTGGCTCCGTATTTTCCTACGAGCAGTACTTC
TRBJ2-1,TRBV24-1,few,TRBD2,CATSDFRGGGSSYNEQFF,TGTGCCACCAGTGATTTTCGCGGCGGGGGAAGCTCCTACAATGAGCAGTTCTTC
TRBJ2-7,TRBV28,many,.,CASRSRDSPLREQYF,TGTGCCAGCAGGTCGCGCGACTCTCCCTTGAGGGAGCAGTACTTC
TRBJ2-7,TRBV5-1,.,.,CASSFLPRAGYEQYF,TGCGCCAGCAGCTTTCTTCCGAGGGCTGGCTACGAGCAGTACTTC